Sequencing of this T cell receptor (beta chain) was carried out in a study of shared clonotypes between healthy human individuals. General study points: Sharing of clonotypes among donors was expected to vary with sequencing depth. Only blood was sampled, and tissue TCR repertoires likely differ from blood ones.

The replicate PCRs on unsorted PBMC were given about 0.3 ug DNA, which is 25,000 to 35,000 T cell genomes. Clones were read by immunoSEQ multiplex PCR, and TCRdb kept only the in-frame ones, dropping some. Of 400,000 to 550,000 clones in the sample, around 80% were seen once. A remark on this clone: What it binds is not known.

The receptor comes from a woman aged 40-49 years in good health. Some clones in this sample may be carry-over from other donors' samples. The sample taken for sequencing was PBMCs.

CDR3 DNA: TGTGCCATCAGTCCAGGGTCTGGGGCCAACGTCCTGACTTTC. Translated: CAISPGSGANVLTF. This chain connects TRBV10-3 to TRBJ2-6; the D gene is possibly TRBD1 (5 bases). The CDR3 extends over 14 amino acids. The germline V gene has CDR1 ENHRY and CDR2 SYGVKD. Trimming took 5 bases from V and 1 from J, leaving 6 bases between them.